A selection of T cell receptor beta chains follows, all from one sample in a study of T cells after yellow fever vaccination. TCRdb used MiXCR to reprocess the 5' RACE reads, holding one entry per CDR3 protein. This table holds around 250,000 distinct CDR3 sequences, approximately 5.2% found once. The sequences come from CD4+ T cells sorted from PBMCs, collected on the day of the yellow fever booster vaccination. The receptors derive from a man aged 18 to 30 who received the YFV17D yellow fever vaccine. The CDR3 runs from the conserved cysteine through the conserved F or W. The D gene is left open where the match is weak. Only some rows state a clone size, as once, few, many or a class for expanded clones.

j_gene | abundance | v_gene | d_gene | CDR3aa | CDR3nt
TRBJ2-2 | NA | TRBV5-4 | NA | CASKRGRETGELFF | TGTGCCAGCAAGCGCGGCAGGGAGACCGGGGAGCTGTTTTTT
TRBJ2-3 | many | TRBV9 | NA | CASSVGFTDTQYF | TGTGCCAGCAGCGTTGGGTTCACAGATACGCAGTATTTT
TRBJ1-5 | NA | TRBV20-1 | NA | CSAYGARNQPQHF | TGCAGTGCATACGGGGCACGGAATCAGCCCCAGCATTTT
TRBJ1-2 | NA | TRBV12-3/TRBV12-4 | TRBD1 | CASSFTGVYGYTF | TGTGCCAGCAGTTTCACAGGGGTCTATGGCTACACCTTC
TRBJ2-1 | NA | TRBV5-1 | NA | CASSLGLASYNEQFF | TGCGCCAGCAGCTTGGGCCTAGCGAGTTACAATGAGCAGTTCTTC
TRBJ2-1 | NA | TRBV7-2 | NA | CASSQRVLHETQFF | TGTGCCAGCAGCCAGCGGGTCTTACATGAGACCCAGTTCTTC
TRBJ1-1 | NA | TRBV19 | TRBD1 | CASRQGYTEAFF | TGTGCCAGTCGACAGGGCTACACTGAAGCTTTCTTT
TRBJ2-1 | NA | TRBV12-3/TRBV12-4 | NA | CASSLYLGFSNEQFF | TGTGCCAGCAGTCTTTATTTGGGGTTCTCGAATGAGCAGTTCTTC
TRBJ2-1 | NA | TRBV10-2 | NA | CASRDRAYNEQFF | TGCGCCAGCAGGGACCGCGCCTACAATGAGCAGTTCTTC
TRBJ1-5 | few | TRBV18 | NA | CASSSKGQNQPQHF | TGTGCCAGCTCATCAAAAGGGCAGAATCAGCCCCAGCATTTT
TRBJ2-3 | few | TRBV6-6 | TRBD2 | CASSSRLAADTQYF | TGTGCCAGCAGTTCGAGACTAGCGGCAGATACGCAGTATTTT
TRBJ2-7 | NA | TRBV30 | NA | CAWSPTVFKQYF | TGTGCCTGGAGTCCGACAGTTTTTAAGCAGTACTTC
TRBJ1-1 | once | TRBV4-2 | TRBD1 | CASSQERAGGNTEAFF | TGTGCCAGCAGCCAAGAGCGGGCAGGGGGGAACACTGAAGCTTTCTTT
TRBJ1-1 | NA | TRBV6-2/TRBV6-3 | NA | CATKWVIDTEAFF | TGTGCCACTAAGTGGGTGATCGACACTGAAGCTTTCTTT
TRBJ1-2 | few | TRBV9 | NA | CASSVSWFTSYGYTF | TGTGCCAGCAGCGTATCTTGGTTTACTTCCTATGGCTACACCTTC
TRBJ1-4 | many | TRBV12-3/TRBV12-4 | NA | CASSSRRGREKLFF | TGTGCCAGCAGTTCCCGCAGGGGTCGCGAAAAACTGTTTTTT
TRBJ1-5 | NA | TRBV10-3 | NA | CAISGADSNQPQHF | TGTGCCATCTCCGGCGCGGATAGCAATCAGCCCCAGCATTTT
TRBJ1-1 | NA | TRBV10-3 | TRBD1 | CAIRQSDRGYAFF | TGTGCCATCCGCCAATCTGACAGGGGGTACGCTTTCTTT
TRBJ1-6 | NA | TRBV6-5 | TRBD1 | CASRATGVGNSPLHF | TGTGCCAGCAGAGCTACAGGGGTGGGAAATTCACCCCTCCACTTT
TRBJ1-6 | few | TRBV12-3/TRBV12-4 | NA | CASSPQTTGLNSPLHF | TGTGCCAGCAGTCCGCAAACGACGGGACTAAATTCACCCCTCCACTTT
TRBJ2-3 | few | TRBV6-1 | TRBD2 | CASSSSGGFTDTQYF | TGTGCCAGCAGTTCGAGCGGGGGATTCACAGATACGCAGTATTTT
TRBJ1-4 | NA | TRBV5-1 | TRBD1 | CASSLGMRQGSEKLFF | TGCGCCAGCAGCTTGGGGATGAGACAGGGGAGTGAAAAACTGTTTTTT
TRBJ2-5 | NA | TRBV5-4 | TRBD2 | CASSPAGTSGETQYF | TGTGCCAGCAGCCCGGCTGGGACTAGCGGGGAGACCCAGTACTTC
TRBJ2-4 | many | TRBV2 | NA | CASSDQVPYF | TGTGCCAGCAGTGACCAGGTCCCGTACTTC
TRBJ1-2 | many | TRBV12-5 | NA | CASGLEQGVGYTF | TGTGCTAGTGGTTTGGAACAGGGCGTTGGCTACACCTTC
TRBJ1-5 | few | TRBV7-2 | NA | CASSLVGGNGNQPQHF | TGTGCCAGCAGCTTAGTGGGAGGGAATGGCAATCAGCCCCAGCATTTT
TRBJ2-7 | few | TRBV11-2 | TRBD1 | CASSRDRVDHEQYF | TGTGCCAGCAGCCGGGACAGGGTAGACCACGAGCAGTACTTC
TRBJ2-3 | NA | TRBV18 | NA | CASSQDSGWTDTQYF | TGTGCCAGCTCCCAAGACAGCGGTTGGACAGATACGCAGTATTTT
TRBJ2-5 | many | TRBV7-2 | NA | CASTTVGFGKTQYF | TGTGCCAGCACTACGGTCGGGTTTGGGAAGACCCAGTACTTC
TRBJ1-2 | NA | TRBV20-1 | NA | CSARVARLYGYTF | TGCAGTGCTAGAGTGGCCAGGCTCTATGGCTACACCTTC
TRBJ2-3 | few | TRBV5-1 | TRBD2 | CASSLYSGGVTDTQYF | TGCGCCAGCAGCTTGTACTCCGGGGGGGTCACAGATACGCAGTATTTT
TRBJ2-5 | many | TRBV7-9 | TRBD2 | CASSPSGTWQTQYF | TGTGCCAGCAGCCCGAGCGGGACTTGGCAGACCCAGTACTTC
TRBJ2-2 | many | TRBV7-3 | NA | CASSYGGETGELFF | TGTGCCAGCAGTTACGGAGGGGAAACCGGGGAGCTGTTTTTT
TRBJ2-2 | many | TRBV2 | NA | CASTLDRELFF | TGTGCCAGCACCTTGGACAGGGAGCTGTTTTTT
TRBJ1-1 | many | TRBV25-1 | NA | CASSKQGNTEAFF | TGTGCCAGCAGTAAACAGGGGAACACTGAAGCTTTCTTT
TRBJ2-3 | few | TRBV6-4 | NA | CASSVGPGDTQYF | TGTGCCAGCAGTGTTGGCCCCGGGGATACGCAGTATTTT
TRBJ1-2 | many | TRBV29-1 | TRBD1 | CSVHGTGRRRGYTF | TGCAGCGTTCATGGGACAGGGAGACGGCGAGGCTACACCTTC
TRBJ1-2 | many | TRBV7-2 | TRBD1 | CASKPRGQGNYGYTF | TGTGCCAGCAAACCGAGGGGACAGGGCAACTATGGCTACACCTTC
TRBJ1-5 | NA | TRBV7-6 | NA | CASSLTEHGGQPQHF | TGTGCCAGCAGCTTAACAGAACACGGCGGTCAGCCCCAGCATTTT
TRBJ1-1 | many | TRBV29-1 | NA | CSVKEGLNTEAFF | TGCAGCGTCAAGGAGGGACTTAACACTGAAGCTTTCTTT
TRBJ1-1 | many | TRBV4-1 | NA | CASSRGLTANTEAFF | TGCGCCAGCAGCCGAGGGTTGACAGCGAACACTGAAGCTTTCTTT
TRBJ2-2 | many | TRBV7-6 | NA | CASSLVGETGELFF | TGTGCCAGCAGCTTAGTTGGGGAAACCGGGGAGCTGTTTTTT